The present T cell receptor beta chain was sequenced within a study of cytomegalovirus exposure and HLA in healthy donors. This clone has a handful of counts. The PCR used 60 Vbeta and 13 Jbeta primers. Generated by immunoSEQ multiplex PCR, the TCRdb table keeps only in-frame clones and is missing some. The sample lists approximately 100,000 clones; 70% were seen once. Trimming left V 1 base short and J 7 bases short, with 10 bases between. The CDR3 consists of 13 residues. Germline V lookup: CDR1 SGHTA, CDR2 FQGNSA. This sequence joins TRBV7-2 and TRBJ2-5; unclear D gene. Specimen: PBMCs. The sequence came from a middle-aged man in good health and CMV-seropositive. The chain's CDR3 is CASSLEEYGTQYF. The CDR3 DNA follows: TGTGCCAGCAGCTTAGAGGAGTATGGGACCCAGTACTTC.